Reported below is one T cell receptor (beta chain). The CDR3 runs 14 residues. The V gene lost 1 base and the J gene lost 3 bases, with 7 bases spanning the gap. Germline CDR1 and CDR2: DFQATT and SNEGSKA (reference sequence). These data come from a study of vaccination and CD4 T cells after COVID-19. Time point reported: late sampling 161 to 241 days after vaccination in three convalescent patients. Each CDR3 protein gets one entry after TCRdb re-called the PCR reads with MiXCR. The data hold about 40,000 distinct CDR3 sequences, with approximately 40% observed a single time. The chain couples TRBV20-1 to TRBJ2-6; no firm D call. The source of this sequence is a human donor who had recovered from COVID-19. The sample here was CD4+ T cells from blood, taken about 7 months after SARS-CoV-2 vaccination. CDR3 bases: TGCAGTGCTAGAGTCCCAAATGGGGCCAACGTCCTGACTTTC. Its protein product is CSARVPNGANVLTF.